This is a list of T cell receptor beta chains from one sample in a study of blood T cell repertoires in COVID-19. Some clones are missing from TCRdb's copy, which holds only in-frame ones; the method was immunoSEQ multiplex PCR. The sample holds 80,000 to 100,000 clones; around 75% are singletons and the top ten take around a quarter. The source material was peripheral blood. These receptors were taken from a man between 65 and 80 years old with acute or convalescent COVID-19. The CDR3 runs from the conserved cysteine through the conserved F or W. A D gene is named only where the DNA matches it firmly. Clone size, where shown, is once, few, many, or a class for clones that have expanded.

>TRBJ1-4|-|-|TRBV4-2
CASSRVRQNNEKLFF
TGTGCCAGCAGCCGGGTCCGACAGAATAATGAAAAACTGTTTTTT
>TRBJ1-4|-|TRBD1|TRBV15
CATSRGQGVRGEKLFF
TGTGCCACCAGCAGAGGGCAGGGGGTTAGAGGTGAAAAACTGTTTTTT
>TRBJ2-7|few|TRBD1|TRBV30
CAWGTGGGEQYF
TGTGCCTGGGGGACAGGGGGCGGCGAGCAGTACTTC
>TRBJ2-3|-|-|TRBV11-2
CASSLFAYTDTQYF
TGTGCCAGCAGCTTATTTGCCTACACAGATACGCAGTATTTT
>TRBJ2-7|once|-|TRBV2
CASGQADVGGVQYF
TGTGCCAGCGGACAGGCGGATGTTGGCGGGGTGCAGTACTTC
>TRBJ2-5|-|-|TRBV7-6
CASTYYQGQETQYF
TGTGCCAGCACCTATTACCAGGGGCAAGAGACCCAGTACTTC
>TRBJ2-3|-|TRBD2|TRBV5-4
CASSGPGLAGRDTQYF
TGTGCCAGCAGCGGACCGGGACTAGCGGGAAGAGATACGCAGTATTTT
>TRBJ1-1|-|-|TRBV9
CASSAQQGMITEAFF
TGTGCCAGCAGCGCCCAACAGGGAATGATTACTGAAGCTTTCTTT
>TRBJ2-2|-|TRBD2|TRBV4-1
CASSQLAGITGELFF
TGCGCCAGCAGCCAACTAGCGGGTATCACCGGGGAGCTGTTTTTT
>TRBJ1-5|few|-|TRBV27
CASKQEYSNQPQHF
TGTGCCAGCAAACAGGAATATAGCAATCAGCCCCAGCATTTT
>TRBJ2-5|-|-|TRBV6-5
CASLVGQGIETQYF
TGTGCCAGCCTTGTCGGCCAGGGAATAGAGACCCAGTACTTC
>TRBJ2-2|-|TRBD2|TRBV6-6
CATCRERESTGELFF
TGTGCCACTTGCCGGGAGCGGGAGTCCACCGGGGAGCTGTTTTTT
>TRBJ2-1|-|TRBD2|TRBV12-5
CASGSRTSGSAGDEQFF
TGTGCTAGTGGTTCCCGGACTAGCGGGAGTGCGGGCGATGAGCAGTTCTTC
>TRBJ2-2|-|-|TRBV24-1
CATSDLDKNTGELFF
TGTGCCACCAGTGATTTGGACAAGAACACCGGGGAGCTGTTTTTT
>TRBJ1-2|-|-|TRBV5-4
CASSLDISYGYTF
TGTGCCAGCAGCTTGGATATTAGCTATGGCTACACCTTC
>TRBJ1-2|-|TRBD1|TRBV4-2
CASSQEGTGGIGYGYTF
TGTGCCAGCAGCCAGGAGGGGACAGGGGGAATCGGCTATGGCTACACCTTC
>TRBJ2-5|-|-|TRBV4-2
CASSRGAEQETQYF
TGTGCCAGCAGCCGGGGAGCGGAACAAGAGACCCAGTACTTC
>TRBJ1-5|few|TRBD1|TRBV18
CASSRTRDSHQPQHF
TGTGCCAGCTCACGGACTCGGGACAGCCATCAGCCCCAGCATTTT
>TRBJ2-1|-|TRBD2|TRBV18
CASSPPVLAGVEQFF
TGTGCCAGCTCACCACCCGTATTAGCGGGAGTTGAGCAGTTCTTC
>TRBJ2-1|few|-|TRBV19
CASSPDGYNEQFF
TGTGCCAGTAGCCCTGACGGGTACAATGAGCAGTTCTTC
>TRBJ2-7|-|-|TRBV12-5
CASGTRTACEQYF
TGTGCTAGTGGAACCCGGACTGCCTGCGAGCAGTACTTC
>TRBJ2-2|-|-|TRBV12-3/TRBV12-4
CASSRTDGELFF
TGTGCCAGCAGCCGGACTGACGGGGAGCTGTTTTTT
>TRBJ2-1|few|TRBD1|TRBV28
CASSLIGDRYNEQFF
TGTGCCAGCAGTTTAATTGGGGACAGGTACAATGAGCAGTTCTTC
>TRBJ1-4|-|TRBD1|TRBV28
CASSHDRGNEKLFF
TGTGCCAGCAGCCACGACAGGGGAAATGAAAAACTGTTTTTT
>TRBJ2-7|-|-|TRBV3-1/TRBV3-2
CASSLHSYEQYF
TGTGCCAGCAGCCTACACTCCTACGAGCAGTACTTC
>TRBJ1-1|-|-|TRBV5-4
CASSLGGGNTEAFF
TGTGCCAGCAGCTTAGGCGGGGGGAACACTGAAGCTTTCTTT
>TRBJ1-1|-|-|TRBV7-6
CASSLPPSDRPEAFF
TGTGCCAGCAGCCTACCCCCCTCAGACAGGCCTGAAGCTTTCTTT
>TRBJ2-1|-|TRBD1|TRBV6-2/TRBV6-3
CASSWPGQGVGNEQFF
TGTGCCAGCAGCTGGCCGGGACAGGGAGTTGGCAATGAGCAGTTCTTC
>TRBJ2-1|-|TRBD2|TRBV9
CASSVVAGASSEQFF
TGTGCCAGCAGCGTAGTAGCGGGAGCCTCCAGTGAGCAGTTCTTC
>TRBJ2-5|-|-|TRBV5-1
CASRQQGVETQYF
TGCGCCAGCAGACAACAGGGAGTGGAGACCCAGTACTTC
>TRBJ2-1|once|-|TRBV5-4
CASIPSGRDEQFF
TGTGCCAGCATCCCATCGGGTCGGGATGAGCAGTTCTTC
>TRBJ2-6|-|TRBD1|TRBV29-1
CSVPGTGNSGANVLTF
TGCAGCGTTCCCGGGACAGGCAACTCTGGGGCCAACGTCCTGACTTTC
>TRBJ1-1|-|TRBD1|TRBV12-3/TRBV12-4
CASSLGQGTEAFF
TGTGCCAGCAGTTTGGGACAGGGCACTGAAGCTTTCTTT
>TRBJ2-7|-|TRBD2|TRBV28
CASSFPSGSREQYF
TGTGCCAGCAGTTTCCCTAGCGGGAGTCGCGAGCAGTACTTC
>TRBJ2-7|-|-|TRBV6-5
CASSYSAGREQYF
TGTGCCAGCAGTTACTCCGCAGGGCGAGAGCAGTACTTC
>TRBJ2-2|-|TRBD1|TRBV7-3
CASSLQGAGGELFF
TGTGCCAGCAGCTTACAGGGGGCAGGCGGGGAGCTGTTTTTT
>TRBJ2-1|-|TRBD2|TRBV18
CASSPPNNVGRYHEQFF
TGTGCCAGCTCACCACCGAATAACGTCGGGAGGTACCATGAGCAGTTCTTC
>TRBJ1-4|once|-|TRBV7-2
CASSLSLRKLFF
TGTGCCAGCAGCTTAAGCCTGCGGAAACTGTTTTTT
>TRBJ2-7|-|TRBD1|TRBV10-2
CASTTTGVINEQYF
TGCGCCAGCACAACGACAGGGGTAATCAACGAGCAGTACTTC
>TRBJ1-1|-|TRBD1|TRBV5-4
CASSRDRGLSTEAFF
TGTGCCAGCAGCAGAGACAGGGGGCTGAGCACTGAAGCTTTCTTT
>TRBJ2-5|-|-|TRBV6-4
CASDRPFRGPFQETQYF
TGTGCCAGCGATCGACCGTTTCGCGGGCCCTTCCAAGAGACCCAGTACTTC
>TRBJ2-2|-|TRBD2|TRBV19
CASSVGGGTGELFF
TGTGCCAGTAGTGTCGGGGGGGGAACCGGGGAGCTGTTTTTT
>TRBJ1-5|-|-|TRBV19
CATGRKRLSDNQPQHF
TGTGCCACCGGTAGGAAGAGATTGAGCGACAATCAGCCCCAGCATTTT
>TRBJ2-3|few|TRBD2|TRBV4-2
CASSSLAGGTDTQYF
TGTGCCAGCAGCTCCCTAGCGGGAGGGACAGATACGCAGTATTTT
>TRBJ1-2|-|-|TRBV4-3
CASSQAAEQGGHGYTF
TGCGCCAGCAGCCAAGCCGCGGAGCAGGGTGGGCATGGCTACACCTTC
>TRBJ2-1|once|TRBD2|TRBV27
CASSVGRPSYNEQFF
TGTGCCAGCAGCGTCGGGAGGCCCTCCTACAATGAGCAGTTCTTC
>TRBJ1-5|few|-|TRBV7-2
CASSLAGVDQPQHF
TGTGCCAGCAGCTTAGCAGGGGTGGATCAGCCCCAGCATTTT
>TRBJ1-4|-|-|TRBV6-5
CASRQGSNEKLFF
TGTGCCAGCAGACAGGGTTCTAATGAAAAACTGTTTTTT
>TRBJ1-4|-|-|TRBV4-2
CASSQRRTTNEKLFF
TGTGCCAGCAGCCAAAGAAGGACTACTAATGAAAAACTGTTTTTT
>TRBJ2-2|once|-|TRBV6-5
CASSYSQGRDTGELFF
TGTGCCAGCAGTTACTCCCAGGGGCGGGACACCGGGGAGCTGTTTTTT
>TRBJ2-2|-|TRBD1|TRBV28
CAGNRGSNTGELFF
TGTGCCGGAAACAGGGGATCGAACACCGGGGAGCTGTTTTTT
>TRBJ2-2|-|-|TRBV3-1/TRBV3-2
CASSQEARGNTGELFF
TGTGCCAGCAGCCAGGAGGCCAGGGGTAACACCGGGGAGCTGTTTTTT
>TRBJ1-3|-|TRBD1|TRBV5-1
CASSFEGTAGNTIYF
TGCGCCAGCAGCTTCGAAGGGACAGCCGGAAACACCATATATTTT
>TRBJ2-7|-|TRBD1|TRBV27
CASSAGQGKWWYEQYF
TGTGCCAGCAGTGCAGGACAGGGGAAGTGGTGGTACGAGCAGTACTTC
>TRBJ2-4|-|-|TRBV28
CASSLGQNIQYF
TGTGCCAGCAGTTTGGGGCAGAACATTCAGTACTTC
>TRBJ1-5|-|-|TRBV12-2
CASRYRVVGGTGVSVLQSAPAF
TGTGCAAGTCGCTATCGTGTCGTCGGTGGGACAGGGGTTTCTGTGTTGCAATCAGCCCCAGCATTT
>TRBJ2-3|-|TRBD2|TRBV9
CASNAGGTSFGHTQYF
TGTGCCAGCAACGCAGGCGGGACTAGTTTCGGGCATACGCAGTATTTT
>TRBJ2-1|-|TRBD1|TRBV24-1
CATSDRGQGDYNEQFF
TGTGCCACCAGTGATCGGGGACAGGGGGATTACAATGAGCAGTTCTTC
>TRBJ2-3|-|TRBD2|TRBV9
CASSLGGRSTDTQYF
TGTGCCAGCAGCTTGGGAGGGAGAAGCACAGATACGCAGTATTTT
>TRBJ1-1|-|TRBD1|TRBV27
CASSFTAETGRNTEAFF
TGTGCCAGCAGCTTCACGGCGGAGACAGGGAGGAACACTGAAGCTTTCTTT